A selection of T cell receptor beta chains follows, all from one sample in a study of blood T cell repertoires in COVID-19. Assay used: immunoSEQ multiplex PCR; TCRdb lists only in-frame clones, some missing. In the table there are some 250,000 clones, about 90% of which are singletons. The specimen sequenced was peripheral blood. These receptors were obtained from a man between 60 and 75 years old who had recovered from COVID-19. Each CDR3 is given with its conserved first and last residue. D genes are given only for firm matches. Some rows mark clone size as missing; the rest say once, few, many or name a class of expanded clone.

clone_size,d_call,v_call,j_call,cdr3_nt,cdr3_aa
.,TRBD1,TRBV5-1,TRBJ1-2,TGCGCCAGCAGGCTCACAGGGGGCTCGTTGAGGGACTATGGCTACACCTTC,CASRLTGGSLRDYGYTF
.,TRBD2,TRBV28,TRBJ2-3,TGTGCCAGCAGTCTACTAGCGGGGTTCACAGATACGCAGTATTTT,CASSLLAGFTDTQYF
.,.,TRBV2,TRBJ1-2,TGTGCCAGCAGTGCAATAGGGGACTATGGCTACACCTTC,CASSAIGDYGYTF
.,TRBD1,TRBV6-4,TRBJ1-2,TGTGCCAGCAGGCGGACAGGGGGCACCTATGGCTACACCTTC,CASRRTGGTYGYTF
.,TRBD2,TRBV7-9,TRBJ2-3,TGTGCCAGCAGCATGGGACTAGCGACCTTCACAGATACGCAGTATTTT,CASSMGLATFTDTQYF
few,.,TRBV7-2,TRBJ1-4,TGTGCCAGCAGCTTCGGACATCCCTTCAAAGATGTCGATGAAAAACTGTTTTTT,CASSFGHPFKDVDEKLFF
.,.,TRBV20-1,TRBJ2-2,TGCAGTGCTAGTGCTGAGGGTTCCGGGGAGCTGTTTTTT,CSASAEGSGELFF
few,.,TRBV19,TRBJ2-7,TGTGCCAGTAGTGGGTTCGACAGAACCTACGAGCAGTACTTC,CASSGFDRTYEQYF
.,.,TRBV6-5,TRBJ1-2,TGTGCCAGCACCTCCATAGACAGACCCTATGGCTACACCTTC,CASTSIDRPYGYTF
few,TRBD1,TRBV5-1,TRBJ1-5,TGCGCCAGCAGCTTGCAGGGGGGCCAGCCCCAGCATTTT,CASSLQGGQPQHF
.,.,TRBV6-5,TRBJ1-1,TGTGCCAGCAGAAGGGGGGGGGAGACTGAAGCTTTCTTT,CASRRGGETEAFF
.,.,TRBV6-6,TRBJ1-1,TGTGCCAGCAGTAAACAAGGACAGCTCACTGAAGCTTTCTTT,CASSKQGQLTEAFF
.,.,TRBV3-1/TRBV3-2,TRBJ1-1,TGTGCCAGCAGCGTGGGACTGATCACTGAAGCTTTCTTT,CASSVGLITEAFF
.,.,TRBV13,TRBJ2-7,TGTGCCAGCAGGTCCGGGATTTCAACCTACGAGCAGTACTTC,CASRSGISTYEQYF
.,TRBD1,TRBV7-8,TRBJ1-4,TGTGCCAGCAGCTTACCTGGGACAGACAATGAAAAACTGTTTTTT,CASSLPGTDNEKLFF
.,TRBD1,TRBV2,TRBJ2-3,TGTGCCAGCAGTGTCCGACAGGGCCTCACAGATACGCAGTATTTT,CASSVRQGLTDTQYF
.,.,TRBV24-1,TRBJ2-4,TGTGCCACCAGTGATTGGCGGACAAAAAACATTCAGTACTTC,CATSDWRTKNIQYF
.,TRBD2,TRBV6-5,TRBJ2-7,TGTGCCAGCAGTTACATAGCGGGGGGGGTCTACGAGCAGTACTTC,CASSYIAGGVYEQYF
.,.,TRBV20-1,TRBJ1-2,TGCAGTGCGAGAGGGACACCGACGGTCACCTTC,CSARGTPTVTF
.,.,TRBV6-5,TRBJ2-1,TGTGCCAGCAGTAGACTCACGGGGGTGGGAGAGCAGTTCTTC,CASSRLTGVGEQFF
.,.,TRBV18,TRBJ2-2,TGTGCCAGCTCACTACGGACTTCCGTGGCTCTTGTAGTCGGGGAGCTGTTTTTT,CASSLRTSVALVVGELFF
.,.,TRBV18,TRBJ2-4,TGTGCCAGCTCAAGCACACAGGGAACCAAAAACATTCAGTACTTC,CASSSTQGTKNIQYF
.,TRBD1,TRBV5-1,TRBJ1-3,TGCGCCAGCAGCGTTCAGACAGGGAGAGGAAACACCATATATTTT,CASSVQTGRGNTIYF
.,.,TRBV10-3,TRBJ1-4,TGTGCCATTGCGGGGGCAACTAATGAAAAACTGTTTTTT,CAIAGATNEKLFF
.,.,TRBV24-1,TRBJ2-1,TGTGCCACCAGTGAGCCTACAGGTACCTACAATGAGCAGTTCTTC,CATSEPTGTYNEQFF
.,TRBD2,TRBV7-9,TRBJ2-3,TGTGCCAGCAGCCAGGGACTAGCGGGCGCCCCTAGCACAGATACGCAGTATTTT,CASSQGLAGAPSTDTQYF
.,.,TRBV7-9,TRBJ1-2,TGTGCCAGCAGCTTGACGGAGGAAAGCTATGGCTACACCTTC,CASSLTEESYGYTF
.,TRBD1,TRBV6-2/TRBV6-3,TRBJ1-2,TGTGCCAGCAGTTCGCCCCTACAGGGGGCGAGATATGGCTACACCTTC,CASSSPLQGARYGYTF
.,.,TRBV2,TRBJ1-5,TGTGCCAGCATGAGGCAGGGGCTTAGCAATCAGCCCCAGCATTTT,CASMRQGLSNQPQHF
.,.,TRBV7-8,TRBJ1-3,TGTGCCAGCAGCTTAGACAGGGTCTCTGGAAACACCATATATTTT,CASSLDRVSGNTIYF
.,TRBD2,TRBV5-4,TRBJ2-1,TGTGCCAGCAGCCAAGCGGGGGGAACCTACAATGAGCAGTTCTTC,CASSQAGGTYNEQFF
once,.,TRBV28,TRBJ1-4,TGTGCCAGCAGGATACGACGCAGGGGAACTAATGAAAAACTGTTTTTT,CASRIRRRGTNEKLFF